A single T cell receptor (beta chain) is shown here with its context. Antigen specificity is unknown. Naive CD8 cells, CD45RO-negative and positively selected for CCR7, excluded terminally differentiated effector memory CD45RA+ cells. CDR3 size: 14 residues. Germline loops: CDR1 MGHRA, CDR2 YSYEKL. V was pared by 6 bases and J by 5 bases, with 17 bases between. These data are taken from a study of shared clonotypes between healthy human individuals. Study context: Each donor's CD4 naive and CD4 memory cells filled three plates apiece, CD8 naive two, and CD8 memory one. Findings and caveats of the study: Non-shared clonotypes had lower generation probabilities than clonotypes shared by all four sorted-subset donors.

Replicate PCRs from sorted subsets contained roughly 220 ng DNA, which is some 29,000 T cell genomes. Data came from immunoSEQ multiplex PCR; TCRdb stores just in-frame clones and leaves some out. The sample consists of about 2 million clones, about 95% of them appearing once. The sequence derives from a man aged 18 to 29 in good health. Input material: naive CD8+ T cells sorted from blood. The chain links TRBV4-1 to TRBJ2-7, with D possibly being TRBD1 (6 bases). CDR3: CASSLGVSGDEQYF. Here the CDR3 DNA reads TGCGCCAGCAGTCTTGGTGTGTCAGGGGACGAGCAGTACTTC.